The sequence of this T cell receptor beta chain was determined in a study of regulatory T cells in long-lasting Graves disease. Described time point: persistent/refractory GD, antithyroid drugs over 5 years with positive TRAb. PBMC-extracted RNA yielded the TCR library. This clonotype was observed a few times. Building the TCR beta libraries relied on iRepertoire HTBI primers, and CDR3 regions underwent Arm-PCR. TCRdb ran MiXCR on the multiplex PCR reads and lists one entry per CDR3 protein. The data contain roughly 450,000 distinct CDR3 sequences, 20% to 25% of them seen just once; the ten biggest clones take up around 12%. This CDR3 has 12 amino acids. The germline V and J ends were trimmed by 7 bases and 2 bases, with 11 bases remaining between them. The germline gives CDR1 SQVTM, CDR2 ANQGSEA.

The clonotype was recovered from a female donor with Graves disease. This rearrangement joins TRBV29-1 to TRBJ1-2; TRBD1 might be the D (6 bases). The sequences come from peripheral blood mononuclear cells (PBMCs), collected when the disease was refractory, from a patient treated with antithyroid drugs. CDR3 in DNA: TGCAGCGCAGGGGCGGGCAACTATGGCTACACCTTC. Residues: CSAGAGNYGYTF.